The 25 T cell receptor beta chains presented below share a single source sample, sequenced in a study of siplizumab effects on memory and regulatory T cells. TCRdb's copy holds only in-frame clones and misses some; the assay was immunoSEQ multiplex PCR. The top ten clones hold 1.7% of a sample with about 69,000 clones, 80% to 90% of them seen once. Sequencing was carried out using Tregs sorted from blood. These receptors were obtained from a human donor in good health.

This chain links TRBV25-1 with TRBJ2-3; 9 bases fit TRBD2. The CDR3 has 15 residues. In germline, CDR1 is MGHDK, CDR2 SYGVNS. J gave up 2 bases and V 7 bases, and 7 bases lay outside the gene matches. The CDR3, as DNA: TGTGCCAGCATCAGACTAGCGGAGCCCACAGATACGCAGTATTTT. It encodes CASIRLAEPTDTQYF.

This chain links TRBV18 with TRBJ2-4, with D possibly being TRBD1 or TRBD2 (5 bases each). Germline V lookup: CDR1 KGHSH, CDR2 LQKENI. The CDR3 loop spans 17 amino acids. Trimming pared 8 bases from V and 0 bases from J, leaving 20 bases between. The DNA for the CDR3 is TGTGCCAGCCGTGAAAGTGGGGACCAAATAGCCAAAAACATTCAGTACTTC. Amino acids: CASRESGDQIAKNIQYF.

The chain recombines TRBV11-2 with TRBJ2-1; D possibly matches TRBD1 or TRBD2 (5 bases each). Germline V gene data show CDR1 as SGHAT and CDR2 as FQNNGV. The CDR3 spans 16 residues. V was cut by 4 bases and J by 6 bases, with 19 bases left in between. The CDR3 nucleotides read TGTGCCAGCAGCTCGACAACCGGGACGGGCATCAATGAGCAGTTCTTC. Protein sequence: CASSSTTGTGINEQFF. Combining the CDR3 with reference TRBV11-2 and TRBJ2-1 gives the whole variable domain EAGVAQSPRYKIIEKRQSVAFWCNPISGHATLYWYQQILGQGPKLLIQFQNNGVVDDSQLPKDRFSAERLKGVDSTLKIQPAKLEDSAVYLCASSSTTGTGINEQFFGPGTRLTVL.

The chain has TRBV4-3 and TRBJ2-7; 7 bases align to TRBD1. The germline gives CDR1 LGHNA, CDR2 YSLEER. With 3 bases clipped from V and 2 bases from J, the junction kept 7 bases outside the gene matches. The CDR3 is made up of 15 amino acids. The CDR3 spells CASSQETGSPYEQYF. As DNA, the CDR3 is TGCGCCAGCAGCCAGGAGACAGGGTCCCCCTACGAGCAGTACTTC.

The chain combines TRBV7-2 with TRBJ2-7; 10 nucleotides line up with TRBD2. The CDR3 extends over 15 amino acids. V lost 2 bases and J lost 5; bases outside the gene matches: 6. CDR1 is SGHTA, CDR2 FQGNSA, per germline. The CDR3 nucleotides read TGTGCCAGCAGCTTAAGCGGGAGGGCCCGGAACGAGCAGTACTTC. As protein: CASSLSGRARNEQYF.

This clone appeared a single time. The chain uses TRBV11-2 and TRBJ2-7, with D unclear. V was cut by 1 base and J by 7 bases, with 5 bases left in between. Germline V gene lookup returns CDR1 SGHAT and CDR2 FQNNGV. This CDR3 comprises 11 residues. Here the CDR3 reads CASSLAREQYF. CDR3 nucleotides: TGTGCCAGCAGCTTAGCGCGAGAGCAGTACTTC.

V gene TRBV5-5 combines with J gene TRBJ1-1; weak D call: TRBD1 (6 bases). Germline CDR1 SGHKS, CDR2 YYEKEE (reference sequence). Trimming took off 3 bases at V and 10 bases at J, with 19 bases between the two ends. CDR3 length: 14 amino acids. In DNA form, the CDR3 reads TGTGCCAGCAGCTCCGATGGGGGCTTCGGGGGAGCTTTCTTT. Translation gives CASSSDGGFGGAFF.

The table lists this clone with a count of one. The chain recombines TRBV9 with TRBJ2-3; D remains ambiguous. This CDR3 has 15 residues. From germline, CDR1 is SGDLS and CDR2 YYNGEE. Trimming pared 0 bases from V and 6 bases from J, leaving 14 bases between. CDR3 loop: CASSVGPLVGDTQYF. In nucleotides, the CDR3 is TGTGCCAGCAGCGTAGGCCCGCTAGTAGGCGATACGCAGTATTTT.

This clone was detected once. The rearrangement joins TRBV4-1 to TRBJ2-7; unclear D gene. The germline gives CDR1 MGHRA, CDR2 YSYEKL. The CDR3 sequence is 13 residues long. V shed 3 bases and J shed 1 base, with 7 bases lying between them. CDR3 residues: CASSHDLSYEQYF. CDR3 in DNA: TGCGCCAGCAGCCACGACCTATCCTACGAGCAGTACTTC.

This chain uses TRBV30 with TRBJ1-1; TRBD1 is a possible D gene (6 bases). The CDR3 is 13 amino acids. Trimming left V 2 bases short and J 2 bases short, with 9 bases between. The germline V gene encodes CDR1 GTSNPN and CDR2 SVGIG (reference sequence). DNA for the CDR3: TGTGCCTGGAGTCCGGGGACAAACACTGAAGCTTTCTTT. The encoded protein is CAWSPGTNTEAFF. Together with reference TRBV30 and TRBJ1-1, the CDR3 gives the full variable domain: SQTIHQWPATLVQPVGSPLSLECTVEGTSNPNLYWYRQAAGRGLQLLFYSVGIGQISSEVPQNLSASRPQDRQFILSSKKLLLSDSGFYLCAWSPGTNTEAFFGQGTRLTVV.

The V and J genes are TRBV19 and TRBJ1-4; 10 bases are shared with TRBD1. Germline V gene data show CDR1 as LNHDA and CDR2 as SQIVND (reference sequence). The CDR3 has 13 residues. Germline trimming cut 6 bases from V and 8 bases from J; bases unmatched to any gene: 3. The CDR3 coding sequence is TGTGCCAGTAGGGACAGGGGGGAGGAAAAACTGTTTTTT. It yields the protein CASRDRGEEKLFF.

In regard to this clone: Other DNA sequences in the sample encode the same CDR3. V usage is TRBV6-5 and J usage is TRBJ2-7; no clear D. V lost 0 bases and J lost 2, with 8 bases in between. The CDR3 has 14 residues. Germline CDR1 is MNHEY and CDR2 is SVGAGI. CDR3 DNA: TGTGCCAGCAGTTACTCCAGAGGTACCTACGAGCAGTACTTC. This translates into CASSYSRGTYEQYF.

This chain connects TRBV4-2 to TRBJ2-1; possible D gene TRBD1, 5 bases. The CDR3 is made up of 14 amino acids. Germline V CDR1 and CDR2: LGHNA, YNFKEQ. The V and J ends lost 0 bases and 5 bases respectively, with 8 bases between them. This CDR3 is CASSQDPQDNEQFF. In DNA form, the CDR3 reads TGTGCCAGCAGCCAAGACCCACAGGACAATGAGCAGTTCTTC.

This clone has a single count. The CDR3 reads CASSESGRRRYF. In nucleotides, the CDR3 is TGTGCCAGCAGTGAGAGTGGGCGACGCAGGTATTTT. The V and J genes are TRBV2 and TRBJ2-3; no reliable D call. Per germline, CDR1 SNHLY and CDR2 FYNNEI. V was cut by 3 bases and J by 14 bases, with 15 bases left in between. CDR3 length equals 12 residues.

The chain uses TRBV5-5 and TRBJ2-3; D gene unclear. The CDR3 extends over 14 amino acids. The V end lost 3 bases, the J end lost 2 bases, and 10 bases lay between the germline ends. The V gene's germline CDR1 is SGHKS and CDR2 YYEKEE (reference sequence). The CDR3: CASSSLSYTDTQYF. DNA of the CDR3: TGTGCCAGCAGCTCGTTAAGTTACACAGATACGCAGTATTTT.

The chain's CDR3 is CSVALMGQNYGYTF. The DNA for the CDR3 is TGCAGCGTTGCCCTCATGGGACAGAACTATGGCTACACCTTC. V gene TRBV29-1 combines with J gene TRBJ1-2, with 7 nucleotides matching TRBD1. The CDR3 is 14 residues long. J was trimmed by 2 bases and V by 4 bases; bases with no gene match: 7. The germline V gene has CDR1 SQVTM and CDR2 ANQGSEA.

This clone was recorded once. This sequence joins TRBV5-1 and TRBJ1-4; D might be TRBD1 (6 bases). CDR1 and CDR2 from the germline V gene are SGHRS and YFSETQ. The CDR3 contains 16 residues. V lost 2 bases and J 3 bases, leaving 14 bases between the germline ends. The CDR3 is CASSLLLGGSNEKLFF. CDR3 sequence (DNA): TGCGCCAGCAGCTTATTACTGGGGGGCTCTAATGAAAAACTGTTTTTT.

On this clone: Germline and junction disagree at one end, which may indicate a read error. Written as DNA, the CDR3 is TGTGCCAGCAGTTTAGGACGGGAGCTGTTTTTT. Translated: CASSLGRELFF. This chain uses TRBV11-1 with TRBJ2-2; no clear D gene. The germline CDR1 and CDR2 sequences are SGHAT and FQDESV (reference sequence). The CDR3 runs 11 residues.

The rearrangement links TRBV30 to TRBJ2-7, with D perhaps TRBD1 or TRBD2 (5 bases each). The CDR3 spans 12 residues. Germline V CDR1 and CDR2: GTSNPN, SVGIG (reference sequence). Trimming left V 0 bases short and J 6 bases short, with 9 bases between. The CDR3 sequence: CAWSVRGGEQYF. CDR3 nucleotide sequence: TGTGCCTGGAGTGTACGTGGGGGCGAGCAGTACTTC.

V usage is TRBV5-5 and J usage is TRBJ1-2; D gene uncertain. Trimming stripped 2 bases from V and 4 bases from J, with 6 bases between. The CDR3 extends over 12 amino acids. Germline V CDR1 and CDR2: SGHKS, YYEKEE (reference sequence). The CDR3 coding sequence is TGTGCCAGCAGCTTCCGGGCCTATGGCTACACCTTC. It is translated as CASSFRAYGYTF.

Turning to this clone: Since no conserved phenylalanine or tryptophan closes the CDR3, a read error is the likely cause. V is TRBV5-1 and J is TRBJ1-1, with unresolved D. The CDR3 is 13 amino acids. Germline lookup yields CDR1 SGHRS and CDR2 YFSETQ. The CDR3 DNA is TGTGCCAGCAGCGTCGTGGGGAGGGCTGAAGCTTTCCTT. This codes for CASSVVGRAEAFL.

The CDR3 DNA follows: TGTGCCAGCAGCTTCACAGCCACAGATACGCAGTATTTT. It is translated as CASSFTATDTQYF. The rearrangement joins TRBV11-3 to TRBJ2-3, with D unclear. The germline V gene has CDR1 SGHNT and CDR2 YENEEA. CDR3 size: 13 residues. V was clipped by 3 bases and J by 2 bases, with 6 bases between them.

Sample share makes this clone medium-sized (0.01 to 0.1%). This chain joins TRBV10-1 and TRBJ2-4; D unclear. In germline, CDR1 is WNHNN, CDR2 SYGVQD (reference sequence). The CDR3 has 17 amino acids. With 0 bases removed from V and 0 bases from J, the gap between germline ends came to 12 bases. The CDR3 loop reads CASSESVSDVAKNIQYF. In nucleotides, the CDR3 is TGCGCCAGCAGTGAGTCGGTGTCGGATGTAGCCAAAAACATTCAGTACTTC.

This clone was seen just once. This chain connects TRBV4-3 to TRBJ2-3; 7 bases map to TRBD2. J gave up 4 bases and V 1 base, and 11 bases lay outside the gene matches. CDR3 length: 17 amino acids. Germline CDR1 LGHNA, CDR2 YSLEER. DNA of the CDR3: TGCGCCAGCAGCCAAGTCGAGATAGCGGGCTTGGCAGATACGCAGTATTTT. Translated, it gives CASSQVEIAGLADTQYF.

The chain combines TRBV5-1 with TRBJ2-3; the D is unclear. Germline loops: CDR1 SGHRS, CDR2 YFSETQ. This CDR3 comprises 13 residues. Trimming took off 2 bases at V and 5 bases at J, with 9 bases between the two ends. CDR3 loop: CASSFSRKDTQYF. The CDR3 DNA reads TGCGCCAGCAGCTTTAGCAGGAAAGATACGCAGTATTTT.